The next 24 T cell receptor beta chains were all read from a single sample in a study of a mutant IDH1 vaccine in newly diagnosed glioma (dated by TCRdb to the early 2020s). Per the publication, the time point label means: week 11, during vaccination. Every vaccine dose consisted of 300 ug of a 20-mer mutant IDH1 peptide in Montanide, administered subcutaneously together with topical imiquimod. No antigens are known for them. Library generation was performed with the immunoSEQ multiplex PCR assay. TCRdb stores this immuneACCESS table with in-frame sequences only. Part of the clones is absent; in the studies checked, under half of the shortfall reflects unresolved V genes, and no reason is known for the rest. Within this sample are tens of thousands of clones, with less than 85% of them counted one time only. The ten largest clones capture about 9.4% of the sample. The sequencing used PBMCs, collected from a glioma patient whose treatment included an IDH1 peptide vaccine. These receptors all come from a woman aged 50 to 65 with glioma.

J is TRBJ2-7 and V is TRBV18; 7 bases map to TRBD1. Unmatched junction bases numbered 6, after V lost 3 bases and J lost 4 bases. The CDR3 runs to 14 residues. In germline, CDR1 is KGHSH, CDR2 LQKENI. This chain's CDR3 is CASSPPGQIYEQYF. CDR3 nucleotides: TGTGCCAGCTCACCCCCGGGACAGATATACGAGCAGTACTTC. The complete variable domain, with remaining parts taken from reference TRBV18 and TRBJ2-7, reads NAGVMQNPRHLVRRRGQEARLRCSPMKGHSHVYWYRQLPEEGLKFMVYLQKENIIDESGMPKERFSAEFPKEGPSILRIQQVVRGDSAAYFCASSPPGQIYEQYFGPGTRLTVT.

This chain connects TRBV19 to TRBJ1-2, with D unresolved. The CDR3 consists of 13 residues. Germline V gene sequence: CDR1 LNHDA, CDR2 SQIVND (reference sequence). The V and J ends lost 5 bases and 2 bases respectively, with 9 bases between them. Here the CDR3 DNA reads TGTGCCAGTAGTCTCACAGAGAACTATGGCTACACCTTC. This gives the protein CASSLTENYGYTF.

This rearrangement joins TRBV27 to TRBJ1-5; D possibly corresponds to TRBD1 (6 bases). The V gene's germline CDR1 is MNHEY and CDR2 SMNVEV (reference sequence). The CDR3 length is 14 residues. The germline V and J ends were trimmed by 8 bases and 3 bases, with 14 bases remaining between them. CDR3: CASWGARDNQPQHF. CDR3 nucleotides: TGTGCCAGCTGGGGGGCGCGTGACAATCAGCCCCAGCATTTT.

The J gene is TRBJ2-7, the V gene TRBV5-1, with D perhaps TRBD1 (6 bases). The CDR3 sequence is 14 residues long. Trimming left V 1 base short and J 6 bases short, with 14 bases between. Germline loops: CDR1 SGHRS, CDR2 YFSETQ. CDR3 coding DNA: TGCGCCAGCAGCTTGTTTGCAGGGGCGGGCGAGCAGTACTTC. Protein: CASSLFAGAGEQYF.

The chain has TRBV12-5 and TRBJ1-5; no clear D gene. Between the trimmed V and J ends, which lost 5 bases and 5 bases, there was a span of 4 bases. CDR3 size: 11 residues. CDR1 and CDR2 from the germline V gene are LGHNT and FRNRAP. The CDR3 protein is CASGPYQPQHF. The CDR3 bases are TGTGCTAGTGGTCCATATCAGCCCCAGCATTTT.

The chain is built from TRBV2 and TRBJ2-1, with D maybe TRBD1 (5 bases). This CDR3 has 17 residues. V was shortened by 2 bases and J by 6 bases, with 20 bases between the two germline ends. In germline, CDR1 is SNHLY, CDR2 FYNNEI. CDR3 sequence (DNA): TGTGCCAGCAGTGAATCGCGCTCAGGGATGCGAACCAATGAGCAGTTCTTC. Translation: CASSESRSGMRTNEQFF. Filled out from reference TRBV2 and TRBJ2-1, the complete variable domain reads EPEVTQTPSHQVTQMGQEVILRCVPISNHLYFYWYRQILGQKVEFLVSFYNNEISEKSEIFDDQFSVERPDGSNFTLKIRSTKLEDSAMYFCASSESRSGMRTNEQFFGPGTRLTVL.

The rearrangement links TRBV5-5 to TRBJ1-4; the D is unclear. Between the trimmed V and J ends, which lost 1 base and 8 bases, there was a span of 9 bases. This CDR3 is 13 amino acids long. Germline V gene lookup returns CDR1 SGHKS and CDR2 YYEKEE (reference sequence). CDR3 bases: TGTGCCAGCAGCTTGTTAGAAGGGGAAAAACTGTTTTTT. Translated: CASSLLEGEKLFF.

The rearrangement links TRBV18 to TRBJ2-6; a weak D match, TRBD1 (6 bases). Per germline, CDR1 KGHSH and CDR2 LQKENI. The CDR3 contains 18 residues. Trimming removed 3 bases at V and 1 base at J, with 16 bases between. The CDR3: CASSPSLVRGSGANVLTF. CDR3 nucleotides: TGTGCCAGCTCACCGAGTTTAGTGAGGGGGTCTGGGGCCAACGTCCTGACTTTC.

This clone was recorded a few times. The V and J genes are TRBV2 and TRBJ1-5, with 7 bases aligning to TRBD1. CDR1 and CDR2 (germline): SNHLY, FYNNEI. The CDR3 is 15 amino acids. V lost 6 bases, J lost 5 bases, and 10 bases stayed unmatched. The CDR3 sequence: CASSAYRGRDQPQHF. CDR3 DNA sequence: TGTGCCAGCAGCGCGTACAGGGGTCGGGATCAGCCCCAGCATTTT.

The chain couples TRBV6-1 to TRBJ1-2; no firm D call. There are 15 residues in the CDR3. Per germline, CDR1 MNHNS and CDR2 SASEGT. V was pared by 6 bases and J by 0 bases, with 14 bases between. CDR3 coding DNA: TGTGCCAGCAGCGCCTGGCAGGACGCTAACTATGGCTACACCTTC. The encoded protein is CASSAWQDANYGYTF.

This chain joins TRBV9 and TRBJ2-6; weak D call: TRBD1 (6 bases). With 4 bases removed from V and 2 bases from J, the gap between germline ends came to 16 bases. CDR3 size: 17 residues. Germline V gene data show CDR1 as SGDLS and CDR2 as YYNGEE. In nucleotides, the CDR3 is TGTGCCAGCAGCTCCAGGGGCCTCAACACTGGGGCCAACGTCCTGACTTTC. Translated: CASSSRGLNTGANVLTF.

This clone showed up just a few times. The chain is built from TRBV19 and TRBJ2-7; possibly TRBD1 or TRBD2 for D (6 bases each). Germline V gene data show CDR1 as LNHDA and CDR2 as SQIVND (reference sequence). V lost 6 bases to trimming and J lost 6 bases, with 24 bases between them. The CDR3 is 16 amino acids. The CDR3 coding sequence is TGTGCCAGTAGCGACTCGGTCGGGGGCGCTGGGGCCGAGCAGTACTTC. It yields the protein CASSDSVGGAGAEQYF.

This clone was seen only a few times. The CDR3 bases are TGCGCCAGCAGCTTACAGGGTTCCACCGGGGAGCTGTTTTTT. Protein product: CASSLQGSTGELFF. The rearrangement joins TRBV5-1 to TRBJ2-2, with a possible D match to TRBD1 (6 bases). Per germline, CDR1 SGHRS and CDR2 YFSETQ. Trimming took 2 bases from V and 4 from J, leaving 9 bases between them. CDR3 length: 14 amino acids.

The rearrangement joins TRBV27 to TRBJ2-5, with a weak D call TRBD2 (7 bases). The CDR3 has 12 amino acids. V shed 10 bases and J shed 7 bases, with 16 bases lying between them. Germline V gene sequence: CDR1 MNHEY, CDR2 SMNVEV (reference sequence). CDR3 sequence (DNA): TGTGCCACGCGAGGGGGGGTAGTGACCCAGTACTTC. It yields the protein CATRGGVVTQYF.

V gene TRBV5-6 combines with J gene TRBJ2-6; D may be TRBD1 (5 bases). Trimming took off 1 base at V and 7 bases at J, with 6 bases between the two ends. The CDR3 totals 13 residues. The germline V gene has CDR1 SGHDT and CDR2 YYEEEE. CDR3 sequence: CASSLRGANVLTF. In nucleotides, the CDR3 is TGTGCCAGCAGCTTGAGGGGAGCCAACGTCCTGACTTTC.

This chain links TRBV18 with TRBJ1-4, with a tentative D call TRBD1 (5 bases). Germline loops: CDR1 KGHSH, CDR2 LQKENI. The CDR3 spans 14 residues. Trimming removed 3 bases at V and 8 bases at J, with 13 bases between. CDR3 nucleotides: TGTGCCAGCTCACCCGAGACGCCAGGGGAAAAACTGTTTTTT. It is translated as CASSPETPGEKLFF.

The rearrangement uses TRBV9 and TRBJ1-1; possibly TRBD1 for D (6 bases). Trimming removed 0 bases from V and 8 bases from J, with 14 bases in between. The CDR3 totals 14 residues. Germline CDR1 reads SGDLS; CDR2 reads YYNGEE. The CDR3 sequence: CASSVGQGSGEAFF. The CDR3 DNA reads TGTGCCAGCAGCGTAGGCCAGGGGTCGGGGGAAGCTTTCTTT.

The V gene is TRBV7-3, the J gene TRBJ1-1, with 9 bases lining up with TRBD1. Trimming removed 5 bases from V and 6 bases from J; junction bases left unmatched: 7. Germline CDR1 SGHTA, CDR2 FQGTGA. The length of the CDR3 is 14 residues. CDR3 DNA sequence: TGTGCCAGCAGCCGGGACAGGGTTTCGTCTGAAGCTTTCTTT. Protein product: CASSRDRVSSEAFF.

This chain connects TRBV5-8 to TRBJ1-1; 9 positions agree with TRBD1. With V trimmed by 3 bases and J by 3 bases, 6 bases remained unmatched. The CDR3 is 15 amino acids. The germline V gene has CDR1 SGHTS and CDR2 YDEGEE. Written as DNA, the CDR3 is TGTGCCAGCAGCTGGGGACAGGGCTGGGACACTGAAGCTTTCTTT. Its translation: CASSWGQGWDTEAFF.

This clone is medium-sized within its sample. CDR3 DNA: TGTGCCAGCAGACAAGGGTCGTATTCACCCCTCCACTTT. Its translation is CASRQGSYSPLHF. This chain links TRBV27 with TRBJ1-6; D not certain. Germline V gene sequence: CDR1 MNHEY, CDR2 SMNVEV (reference sequence). The CDR3 is 13 residues long. Trimming removed 6 bases from V and 8 bases from J, with 11 bases in between.

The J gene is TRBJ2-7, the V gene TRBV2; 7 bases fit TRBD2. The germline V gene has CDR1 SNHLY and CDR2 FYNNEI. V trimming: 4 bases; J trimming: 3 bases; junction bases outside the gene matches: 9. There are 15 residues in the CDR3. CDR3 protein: CASSGVGGKDYEQYF. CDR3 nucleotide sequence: TGTGCCAGCAGTGGAGTGGGAGGGAAGGACTACGAGCAGTACTTC. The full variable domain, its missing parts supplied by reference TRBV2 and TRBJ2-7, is EPEVTQTPSHQVTQMGQEVILRCVPISNHLYFYWYRQILGQKVEFLVSFYNNEISEKSEIFDDQFSVERPDGSNFTLKIRSTKLEDSAMYFCASSGVGGKDYEQYFGPGTRLTVT.

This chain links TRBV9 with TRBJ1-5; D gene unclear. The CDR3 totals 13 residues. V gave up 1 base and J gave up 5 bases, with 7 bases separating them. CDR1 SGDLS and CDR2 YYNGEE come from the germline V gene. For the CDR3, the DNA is TGTGCCAGCAGCGTAAAGGGATATCAGCCCCAGCATTTT. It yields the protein CASSVKGYQPQHF.

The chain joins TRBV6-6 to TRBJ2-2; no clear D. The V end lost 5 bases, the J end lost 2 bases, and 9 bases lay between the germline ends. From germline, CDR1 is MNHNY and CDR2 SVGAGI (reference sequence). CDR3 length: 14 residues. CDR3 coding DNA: TGTGCCAGCAGTCCTCCGTCCAACACCGGGGAGCTGTTTTTT. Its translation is CASSPPSNTGELFF.

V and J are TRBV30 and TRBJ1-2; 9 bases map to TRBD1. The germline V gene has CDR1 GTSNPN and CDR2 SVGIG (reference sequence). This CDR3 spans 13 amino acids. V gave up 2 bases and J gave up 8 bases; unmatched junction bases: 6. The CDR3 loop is CAWSPQTGGGYTF. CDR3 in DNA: TGTGCCTGGAGTCCCCAGACAGGGGGAGGCTACACCTTC.